This T cell receptor beta chain was observed in a study of PD-1 blockade in classical Hodgkin lymphoma (TCRdb year 2020). Study-wide context: Nivolumab dosing was 3 mg/kg intravenously every 2 weeks, continuing until either disease progression or unacceptable toxicity. A peripheral blood immune signature of response to PD-1 blockade in classical Hodgkin lymphoma was defined using TCR beta sequencing and CyTOF.

The CDR3 goes from the cysteine to the phenylalanine over 14 residues. The CDR3 DNA has 42 bases and is translated from base 1. Compared with germline, V lacks 4 bases and J lacks 1 base; bases without a gene match: 2. CDR1 and CDR2 were assigned from the germline V gene as SGHRS and YFSETQ. Genomic DNA was extracted with the Qiagen DNeasy kit from unsorted PBMCs and from negatively selected CD4+ and CD8+ fractions. Using primers that anneal to V and J segments, immunoSEQ multiplex PCR amplified the TCR beta CDR3 regions. A synthetic immune receptor repertoire was used to minimize amplification bias, and any residual bias was removed computationally once sequencing was done. The authors' analysis ran thus. Repertoire diversity was quantified as the Shannon entropy index using custom Python scripts. Unsorted, CD4+ and CD8+ repertoires were examined separately, except in combined analyses, for which CD4+ and CD8+ sequences were merged in silico. A clone was considered expanded if an increase in frequency of at least 2-fold after treatment relative to C1D1 was found, and a pseudocount of 0.5 was applied to clones undetected at baseline. Clones with 0 or 1 copy at C1D1 were classified as singleton clones, and clones with 2 or more copies were classified as non-singleton clones. By matching protein sequences in sorted samples from the same patient, clones expanded in unsorted samples were annotated as CD4+, CD8+ or unknown. Wilcoxon tests on paired samples were used to test diversity changes from C1D1 to C4D1. Held by TCRdb, this immuneACCESS table contains in-frame sequences only and omits some clones. Under half of the omission traces to an unresolved V gene where checked; the cause of the rest is unknown. D and trimming were read from the DNA, whereas the V and J calls and clone size are those reported in that table. The sample table lists about 97,000 clones, roughly 88% of them with a count of one. More than 9% of the sample is in the top ten clones.

Overall study outcomes, separate from this receptor: The study was limited to a single clinical trial cohort, and causes of repertoire differences, possibly disease activity or prior therapy, remained undefined. Baseline TCR diversity was reported to be lower in newly diagnosed patients than in healthy donors, and even lower in relapsed/refractory patients. Patients starting nivolumab less than 1 year after ASCT had lower diversity and were excluded from later analyses to avoid confounding by immune reconstitution. By C4D1, a significant rise was seen in CD4+ TCR diversity but not in CD8+ TCR diversity (p=0.0027 vs p=0.16), and the rise was most apparent among complete responders (p=0.02). Baseline diversity similar to that of newly diagnosed patients was observed in trial patients achieving complete response, whereas significantly lower diversity was observed in partial responders and progressors.

Details on this clone: This receptor's antigen is unknown. One base away there is no much larger clone; base qualities are not given.

The time point label on this specimen signifies: cycle 1 day 1 (C1D1), immediately before nivolumab initiation. Every trial patient had relapsed after autologous stem cell transplantation, and cohorts A, B and C differed in prior brentuximab vedotin exposure. The trial cohort included fewer than 65 patients with relapsed/refractory classical Hodgkin lymphoma, and each patient had a best overall response of complete response, partial response or progressive disease. Trial patients were treated with single-agent nivolumab in the multi-cohort phase II CheckMate 205 trial. An independent review committee assessed best overall response using the 2007 International Working Group response criteria. PBMCs from the trial were collected at three points: immediately before nivolumab initiation (C1D1), and during therapy at cycle 2 day 1 and cycle 4 day 1. Peripheral blood was collected in 8 mL Vacutainer Cell Preparation Tubes, from which PBMCs were isolated by centrifugation and then cryopreserved.

In this chain, TRBV5-1 is recombined with TRBJ2-1, and TRBD1 matches 7 of the central bases. The clonotype originates from a human donor with classical Hodgkin lymphoma. Sequencing used peripheral blood mononuclear cells (PBMCs), obtained at baseline. The CDR3 in this case is CASSNRGSYNEQFF. In nucleotide form, the sequence is TGCGCCAGCAGCAACAGGGGTTCCTACAATGAGCAGTTCTTC.